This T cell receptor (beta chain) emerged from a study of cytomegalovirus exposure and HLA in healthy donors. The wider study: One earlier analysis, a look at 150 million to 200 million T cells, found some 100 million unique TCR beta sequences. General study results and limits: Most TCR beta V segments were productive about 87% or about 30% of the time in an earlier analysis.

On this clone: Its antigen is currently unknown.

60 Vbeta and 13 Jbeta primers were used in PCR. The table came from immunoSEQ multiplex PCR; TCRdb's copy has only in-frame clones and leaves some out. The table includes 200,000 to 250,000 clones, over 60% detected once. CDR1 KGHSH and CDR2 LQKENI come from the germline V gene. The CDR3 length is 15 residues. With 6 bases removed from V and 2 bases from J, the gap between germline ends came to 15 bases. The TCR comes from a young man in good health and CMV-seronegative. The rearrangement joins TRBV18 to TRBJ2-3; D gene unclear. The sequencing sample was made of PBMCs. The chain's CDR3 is CASSPVPQITDTQYF. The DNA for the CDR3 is TGTGCCAGCTCCCCCGTCCCACAGATCACAGATACGCAGTATTTT. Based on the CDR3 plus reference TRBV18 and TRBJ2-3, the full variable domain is NAGVMQNPRHLVRRRGQEARLRCSPMKGHSHVYWYRQLPEEGLKFMVYLQKENIIDESGMPKERFSAEFPKEGPSILRIQQVVRGDSAAYFCASSPVPQITDTQYFGPGTRLTVL.